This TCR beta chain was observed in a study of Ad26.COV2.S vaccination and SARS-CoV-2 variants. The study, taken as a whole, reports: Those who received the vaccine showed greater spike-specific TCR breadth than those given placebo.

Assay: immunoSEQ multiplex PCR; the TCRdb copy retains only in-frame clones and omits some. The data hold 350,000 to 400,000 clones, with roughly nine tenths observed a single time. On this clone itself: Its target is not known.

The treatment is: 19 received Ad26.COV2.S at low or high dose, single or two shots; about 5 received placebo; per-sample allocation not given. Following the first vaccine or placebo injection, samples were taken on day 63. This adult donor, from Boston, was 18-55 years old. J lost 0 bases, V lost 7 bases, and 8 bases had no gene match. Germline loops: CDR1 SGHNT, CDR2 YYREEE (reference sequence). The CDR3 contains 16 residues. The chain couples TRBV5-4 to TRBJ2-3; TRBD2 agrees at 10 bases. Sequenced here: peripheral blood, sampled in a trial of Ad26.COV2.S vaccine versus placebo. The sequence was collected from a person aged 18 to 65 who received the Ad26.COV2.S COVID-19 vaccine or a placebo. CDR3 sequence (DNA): TGTGCCAGCTCTAGCGGGGGCCCTCGAAGCACAGATACGCAGTATTTT. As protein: CASSSGGPRSTDTQYF.